A single sample gave rise to the 25 T cell receptor beta chains below, sequenced in a study of cytomegalovirus exposure and HLA in healthy donors. Sequencing used immunoSEQ multiplex PCR; TCRdb keeps in-frame clones, though not all of them. The sample includes some 150,000 clones, roughly 89% of them seen just once. Sequenced sample: PBMCs. The receptor source for this set is a woman under 30 in good health and CMV-seropositive.

The chain uses TRBV6-5 and TRBJ2-1; 7 nucleotides align to TRBD2. The CDR3 extends over 14 amino acids. Per the germline V gene, CDR1 is MNHEY and CDR2 is SVGAGI. Losses at the gene ends were 2 bases for V and 4 bases for J; bases not matched to a gene: 2. In nucleotides, the CDR3 is TGTGCCAGCAGTTACAGCGGGGTATACAATGAGCAGTTCTTC. Residues: CASSYSGVYNEQFF.

The gene calls are TRBV19 and TRBJ1-1; D uncertain. The V gene lost 3 bases and the J gene lost 4 bases, with 12 bases spanning the gap. The CDR3 is made up of 14 amino acids. Germline V gene data show CDR1 as LNHDA and CDR2 as SQIVND (reference sequence). CDR3 DNA sequence: TGTGCCAGTAGTATCTTGCCGGAGGGCACTGAAGCTTTCTTT. As protein: CASSILPEGTEAFF.

This clone was counted a single time. The chain has TRBV18 and TRBJ1-5, with TRBD1 matching 9 bases. The CDR3 has 16 amino acids. The germline gives CDR1 KGHSH, CDR2 LQKENI. Germline trimming cut 3 bases from V and 7 bases from J; bases unmatched to any gene: 10. The CDR3 DNA follows: TGTGCCAGCTCACCCCAGGGGGACAGGGTAGGACAGCCCCAGCATTTT. Residues: CASSPQGDRVGQPQHF.

The chain uses TRBV18 and TRBJ2-5; 14 bases fit TRBD2. In germline, CDR1 is KGHSH, CDR2 LQKENI. This CDR3 spans 16 amino acids. Trimming removed 3 bases from V and 5 bases from J; junction bases left unmatched: 5. The CDR3 spells CASSPWTSGGLETQYF. CDR3 nucleotides: TGTGCCAGCTCACCGTGGACTAGCGGGGGGTTGGAGACCCAGTACTTC.

The rearrangement uses TRBV6-1 and TRBJ2-7; D might be TRBD1 (5 bases). This CDR3 is built from 15 residues. V lost 2 bases to trimming and J lost 0 bases, with 11 bases between them. The germline V gene encodes CDR1 MNHNS and CDR2 SASEGT. CDR3 coding DNA: TGTGCCAGCAGTGAAAGGGGTGCGAGCTCCTACGAGCAGTACTTC. Encoded protein: CASSERGASSYEQYF.

This rearrangement joins TRBV5-1 to TRBJ2-5, with TRBD2 matching 7 bases. The J segment lost 1 base and the V segment lost 3 bases, leaving 6 bases of the junction unmatched. Germline-derived CDR1 and CDR2 are SGHRS and YFSETQ. CDR3 length: 15 residues. CDR3 DNA sequence: TGCGCCAGCAGCTCTATCGGGACTATCCAAGAGACCCAGTACTTC. It codes for CASSSIGTIQETQYF.

The chain carries TRBV5-4 and TRBJ1-2; maybe TRBD1 (6 bases). This CDR3 region has 14 residues. In germline, CDR1 is SGHNT, CDR2 YYREEE (reference sequence). The V end was cut by 4 bases, the J end by 8 bases, with 18 bases between. This chain's CDR3 is CASSPEGGGRGYTF. The CDR3 DNA reads as TGTGCCAGCAGCCCCGAGGGGGGGGGCCGGGGCTACACCTTC.

The chain uses TRBV18 and TRBJ1-2; D gene unclear. The V end was cut by 3 bases, the J end by 8 bases, with 13 bases between. The length of the CDR3 is 13 residues. Per germline, CDR1 KGHSH and CDR2 LQKENI. CDR3 bases: TGTGCCAGCTCACCTTTCCAGGAATACGGCTACACCTTC. It translates to CASSPFQEYGYTF.

The chain recombines TRBV6-5 with TRBJ1-2; D gene unclear. The CDR3 length is 11 residues. Deletions cut 6 bases from V and 6 bases from J, with 8 bases between. From germline, CDR1 is MNHEY and CDR2 SVGAGI. CDR3 residues: CASREDNGYTF. The CDR3 DNA is TGTGCCAGCAGGGAGGATAATGGCTACACCTTC.

CDR3 in amino acids: CASSERLLLTEAFF. In DNA form, the CDR3 reads TGCGCCAGCAGTGAAAGACTGTTGCTCACTGAAGCTTTCTTT. The gene calls are TRBV10-2 and TRBJ1-1; D call uncertain. CDR1 WSHSY and CDR2 SAAADI come from the germline V gene. Trimming shortened V by 3 bases and J by 4 bases, and 12 bases separated the two germline ends. The CDR3 runs to 14 residues.

V usage is TRBV5-4 and J usage is TRBJ2-6, with TRBD1 matching over 9 bases. Germline V gene sequence: CDR1 SGHNT, CDR2 YYREEE (reference sequence). V lost 0 bases to trimming and J lost 2 bases; unmatched junction nucleotides: 6. The CDR3 loop spans 18 amino acids. The CDR3 nucleotides are TGTGCCAGCAGCTTGGTGGGACAGGGAACTGCTGGGGCCAACGTCCTGACTTTC. Its protein product is CASSLVGQGTAGANVLTF.

This clone was seen just once. V usage is TRBV10-2 and J usage is TRBJ1-5, with D unresolved. The germline CDR1 and CDR2 sequences are WSHSY and SAAADI. V lost 0 bases and J lost 6, with 6 bases in between. The CDR3 runs 13 residues. CDR3: CASSESSGQPQHF. Written as DNA, the CDR3 is TGCGCCAGCAGTGAGTCCAGCGGTCAGCCCCAGCATTTT.

The chain recombines TRBV7-6 with TRBJ2-1; a weak D match, TRBD2 (5 bases). Germline-derived CDR1 and CDR2 are SGHVS and FNYEAQ. This CDR3 contains 15 residues. Deletions cut 8 bases from V and 0 bases from J, with 14 bases between. CDR3 nucleotides: TGTGCCAGCTCCCCCCGGGGAAGCTCCTACAATGAGCAGTTCTTC. It encodes CASSPRGSSYNEQFF.

V gene TRBV15 combines with J gene TRBJ2-1; 9 bases are shared with TRBD1. Per the germline V gene, CDR1 is LNHNV and CDR2 is YYDKDF (reference sequence). Trimming cost V 1 base and J 4 bases; bases outside gene matches: 2. The CDR3 totals 15 residues. The CDR3 protein is CATSRVGTGYNEQFF. The CDR3 DNA reads as TGTGCCACCAGCAGAGTGGGGACAGGGTACAATGAGCAGTTCTTC.

V and J are TRBV9 and TRBJ1-3; TRBD1 matches 7 bases. CDR3 size: 17 residues. CDR1 and CDR2 from the germline V gene are SGDLS and YYNGEE. Unmatched junction bases numbered 6, after V lost 0 bases and J lost 0 bases. This CDR3 reads CASSVGFPGGSGNTIYF. The DNA for the CDR3 is TGTGCCAGCAGCGTAGGTTTCCCAGGGGGCTCTGGAAACACCATATATTTT.

The chain is built from TRBV21-1 and TRBJ2-7; the D call TRBD1 from the table was never checked on the DNA. TRBV21-1 counts as a pseudogene. The CDR3 length is 14 residues. The DNA for the CDR3 is TGTGCCAGCAGCAAAGTTAGAGGGGGCAACGAGCAGTACTTC. It specifies CASSKVRGGNEQYF.

On this clone: This sample also contains other DNA sequences that code for the same CDR3. The J gene is TRBJ1-1, the V gene TRBV27, with D uncertain. The germline V gene encodes CDR1 MNHEY and CDR2 SMNVEV (reference sequence). This CDR3 is built from 13 residues. The V end lost 2 bases, the J end lost 1 base, and 5 bases lay between the germline ends. Here the CDR3 reads CASSLRGNTEAFF. In DNA, the CDR3 is TGTGCCAGCAGTTTAAGAGGGAACACTGAAGCTTTCTTT.

Many counts were recorded for this clone. The rearrangement links TRBV12-5 to TRBJ2-7; 8 nucleotides agree with TRBD1. The length of the CDR3 is 13 residues. Germline trimming cut 3 bases from V and 7 bases from J; bases unmatched to any gene: 5. Per germline, CDR1 LGHNT and CDR2 FRNRAP. The CDR3 reads CASGFWTGQEQYF. The CDR3 region has the DNA TGTGCTAGTGGTTTCTGGACAGGGCAAGAGCAGTACTTC.

J is TRBJ2-5 and V is TRBV5-5; 8 nucleotides align to TRBD2. With 4 bases clipped from V and 5 bases from J, the junction kept 7 bases outside the gene matches. The CDR3 is 14 amino acids. Germline CDR1 is SGHKS and CDR2 is YYEKEE (reference sequence). The CDR3 region has the DNA TGTGCCAGCAGCCTCGGACTAGCACTGGAGACCCAGTACTTC. It translates to CASSLGLALETQYF.

The chain joins TRBV15 to TRBJ2-7; TRBD1 matches at 7 bases. CDR3 length: 16 residues. With V trimmed by 5 bases and J by 1 base, 11 bases remained unmatched. Per the germline V gene, CDR1 is LNHNV and CDR2 is YYDKDF (reference sequence). This CDR3 is CATSPSQGLGSYEQYF. The CDR3 bases are TGTGCCACCAGCCCGTCACAGGGGTTGGGGTCCTACGAGCAGTACTTC.

This clone showed up just a few times. The V gene is TRBV27, the J gene TRBJ2-5; tentative D call: TRBD1 (6 bases). Trimming pared 4 bases from V and 0 bases from J, leaving 15 bases between. The CDR3 extends over 16 amino acids. Per germline, CDR1 MNHEY and CDR2 SMNVEV (reference sequence). CDR3 bases: TGTGCCAGCAGTTCGACTCCGGGACACGACCAAGAGACCCAGTACTTC. Its translation: CASSSTPGHDQETQYF.

The rearrangement joins TRBV11-2 to TRBJ2-2; D is unclear. V dropped 0 bases and J dropped 1 base, with 3 bases sitting between them. Germline CDR1 SGHAT, CDR2 FQNNGV. There are 14 residues in the CDR3. The CDR3 loop reads CASSLELNTGELFF. CDR3 bases: TGTGCCAGCAGCTTAGAACTGAACACCGGGGAGCTGTTTTTT.

This clone occurred once. The chain recombines TRBV4-3 with TRBJ2-7; the match to TRBD1 covers 8 bases. The germline CDR1 and CDR2 sequences are LGHNA and YSLEER. This CDR3 spans 15 amino acids. The V segment lost 3 bases and the J segment 2 bases; nucleotides outside the gene matches: 6. This chain's CDR3 is CASSHGQGRTYEQYF. In nucleotides, the CDR3 is TGCGCCAGCAGCCACGGACAGGGCCGCACCTACGAGCAGTACTTC.

V gene TRBV5-6 combines with J gene TRBJ2-5, with 8 bases matching TRBD2. V gave up 1 base and J gave up 1 base; unmatched junction bases: 6. This CDR3 spans 16 amino acids. The germline gives CDR1 SGHDT, CDR2 YYEEEE. CDR3 DNA sequence: TGTGCCAGCAGCTTGCAAAGCGGGGGACTCCAAGAGACCCAGTACTTC. Amino acids: CASSLQSGGLQETQYF.

The chain employs TRBV25-1 and TRBJ1-2, with D perhaps TRBD1 (6 bases). Germline-derived CDR1 and CDR2 are MGHDK and SYGVNS. V dropped 5 bases and J dropped 6 bases, with 16 bases sitting between them. The CDR3 runs 14 residues. CDR3 sequence reads: CASSPPPGADGYTF. CDR3 sequence (DNA): TGTGCCAGCAGTCCTCCCCCAGGGGCGGATGGCTACACCTTC.